A selection of T cell receptor beta chains follows, all from one sample in a study of blood T cell repertoires in COVID-19. TCRdb keeps only in-frame clones here, not all; method: immunoSEQ multiplex PCR. The table has about 80,000 clones, approximately 89% seen once. Sequencing was carried out using peripheral blood. The receptors come from a woman aged 80 or over with acute or convalescent COVID-19. Each CDR3 is given without its conserved first and last residue. Where a row states a size, it is once, few, many or the class of an expanded clone; other rows omit it.

V gene	J gene	clone size	CDR3 protein
TRBV2	TRBJ2-2	NA	ASSPSDRGTGELF
TRBV7-9	TRBJ2-7	few	ASSLQLGGEQY
TRBV10-1	TRBJ2-1	NA	ASSERGGSSYNEQF
TRBV4-2	TRBJ1-2	NA	ASSQAGGAEGYT
TRBV5-5	TRBJ2-4	once	ASSFWTGAAGGKNIQY
TRBV2	TRBJ1-2	NA	ASSGDSNYGYT
TRBV27	TRBJ2-6	NA	ASSNRGLTGANVLT
TRBV7-2	TRBJ1-3	NA	ASSLLGSFGNTIY
TRBV29-1	TRBJ2-3	NA	SVEGSRQGVGTDTQY
TRBV6-6	TRBJ2-7	NA	ASSSREGVLSGEQY
TRBV10-3	TRBJ2-2	NA	AISERQGHTGELF
TRBV4-1	TRBJ1-2	NA	ASSQPGQKINYGYT
TRBV5-1	TRBJ2-5	NA	ASSLGAQETQY
TRBV4-2	TRBJ2-7	NA	ASSQAVGEKNYEQY
TRBV7-2	TRBJ2-7	NA	ASSLALLQGARYEQY
TRBV5-1	TRBJ1-1	NA	ASSRETETEAF
TRBV18	TRBJ2-5	NA	ASSARDSAGTQY
TRBV7-2	TRBJ1-2	NA	ASSPDRGNYGYT
TRBV4-2	TRBJ2-1	NA	ASSQGLLGARSEQF
TRBV11-2	TRBJ2-5	NA	ASSPGLRGAVQETQY
TRBV19	TRBJ1-1	NA	ASKELRSTVEAF
TRBV6-5	TRBJ1-4	once	ASRGTGGEKLF
TRBV11-2	TRBJ1-1	once	ASRSGTGGGTEAF
TRBV14	TRBJ1-3	NA	ASSQQGTGVNTIY
TRBV21-1	TRBJ2-7	NA	ASSSRAGTDSYEQY
TRBV5-6	TRBJ1-5	NA	ASSPSDRGNQPQH
TRBV5-1	TRBJ1-1	NA	ASSLDRGGGEAF
TRBV7-8	TRBJ1-2	NA	ASSLVGGWNYGYT
TRBV5-1	TRBJ1-4	NA	ASSPGTARGGEKLF
TRBV7-2	TRBJ1-3	NA	ASSAQSTSGNTIY
TRBV5-8	TRBJ1-3	NA	ASSFETRSGNTIY
TRBV19	TRBJ2-4	once	ASSPQQGWTIQY
TRBV7-2	TRBJ1-2	NA	ASSSRSTGAYGYT
TRBV30	TRBJ2-7	NA	AWDRGEHYEQY
TRBV11-1	TRBJ2-5	few	ASSPRDRRYQETQY
TRBV29-1	TRBJ2-7	NA	SVGIRGLRDEQY
TRBV7-2	TRBJ2-7	NA	ASSRDREREQY
TRBV7-3	TRBJ2-1	NA	ASSLTGNNEQF
TRBV3-1/TRBV3-2	TRBJ2-3	NA	ASSRRESSTDTQY
TRBV15	TRBJ2-5	NA	ATSRDLTSRETQY
TRBV6-5	TRBJ2-7	NA	ASRSGTGGSY
TRBV29-1	TRBJ1-1	NA	SVERGQATEAF
TRBV6-1	TRBJ2-3	NA	ASSEERDTQY
TRBV15	TRBJ2-1	NA	ATSRPDGVAYNEQF